These 31 T cell receptor beta chains share one sample of origin, sequenced in a study of T-cell reconstitution after alpha-beta-depleted transplantation in children. Unique molecular identifiers were incorporated when the TCRbeta library was constructed. TCRdb passed the PCR reads through MiXCR, listing each CDR3 protein once. The profile shows more than 500,000 distinct CDR3 sequences, 10% to 12% of them singletons. Sequencing was performed on PBMCs, mostly from graft donor cells, taken 180 days after TCRalphabeta/CD19-depleted stem cell transplant. The receptors derive from a female patient younger than 10 who had a stem cell transplant for aplastic anemia, so the T cells may come from the graft donor.

This clonotype showed up many times. The rearrangement uses TRBV5-1 and TRBJ2-2; D remains unclear. The CDR3 is 13 residues long. The germline V gene has CDR1 SGHRS and CDR2 YFSETQ. Trimming pared 3 bases from V and 4 bases from J, leaving 7 bases between. In nucleotides, the CDR3 is TGCGCCAGCAGCTCGGACCTCACCGGGGAGCTGTTTTTT. Translated: CASSSDLTGELFF.

The rearrangement links TRBV20-1 to TRBJ1-2; D might be TRBD1 (6 bases). Deletions cut 2 bases from V and 4 bases from J, with 11 bases between. Germline CDR1 is DFQATT and CDR2 is SNEGSKA (reference sequence). The CDR3 covers 13 residues. This chain's CDR3 is CSARPGDSYGYTF. CDR3 DNA: TGCAGTGCTAGACCAGGGGATAGCTATGGCTACACCTTC.

The chain uses TRBV7-8 and TRBJ2-7, with 10 bases lining up with TRBD2. The germline gives CDR1 SGHVS, CDR2 FQNEAQ. The CDR3 sequence is 15 residues long. The V gene end was trimmed by 4 bases and the J gene end by 6 bases; junction bases not matched to a gene: 9. Here the CDR3 DNA reads TGTGCCAGCAGCTCCATAGCGGGAGGCCTGCTCGAGCAGTACTTC. Its translation: CASSSIAGGLLEQYF.

This clonotype was seen repeatedly, ten times or more. The chain joins TRBV10-3 to TRBJ2-5, with unresolved D. This CDR3 spans 15 amino acids. CDR1 ENHRY and CDR2 SYGVKD come from the germline V gene. Trimming took off 3 bases at V and 5 bases at J, with 16 bases between the two ends. The CDR3 spells CAISDGPLRWETQYF. The CDR3 coding sequence is TGTGCCATCAGTGATGGGCCCTTAAGATGGGAGACCCAGTACTTC.

This clonotype was seen more than once but under ten times. The J gene is TRBJ2-1, the V gene TRBV19, with 9 bases fitting TRBD2. V lost 8 bases, J lost 7 bases, and 9 bases stayed unmatched. Per germline, CDR1 LNHDA and CDR2 SQIVND (reference sequence). CDR3 size: 14 residues. This CDR3 reads CASWGAREGNEQFF. In nucleotides, the CDR3 is TGTGCCAGTTGGGGGGCGCGGGAGGGTAATGAGCAGTTCTTC.

A few counts support this clonotype. The rearrangement links TRBV3-1 to TRBJ2-1, with a tentative D call TRBD2 (6 bases). Trimming took 0 bases from V and 8 from J, leaving 17 bases between them. This CDR3 has 16 residues. CDR1 is LGHDT, CDR2 YNNKEL, per germline (reference sequence). Here the CDR3 reads CASSQDGAGKYYEQFF. CDR3 sequence (DNA): TGTGCCAGCAGCCAAGATGGCGCGGGAAAGTACTATGAGCAGTTCTTC.

This clonotype was observed many times. The chain employs TRBV4-1 and TRBJ2-7; 8 nucleotides line up with TRBD2. CDR1 is MGHRA and CDR2 is YSYEKL in the germline V gene. With V trimmed by 2 bases and J by 0 bases, 3 bases remained unmatched. The CDR3 is 15 residues long. The CDR3 DNA reads TGCGCCAGCAGCCAAATAGCGGGATCCTCCTACGAGCAGTACGTC. Its protein product is CASSQIAGSSYEQYV.

This clonotype was seen many times. V and J are TRBV29-1 and TRBJ2-5; possible D gene TRBD1, 6 bases. V was clipped by 3 bases and J by 5 bases, with 13 bases between them. The CDR3 length is 13 residues. Germline CDR1 is SQVTM and CDR2 is ANQGSEA. CDR3 in amino acids: CSVEIQGTETQYF. The CDR3 DNA follows: TGCAGCGTTGAGATACAGGGTACGGAGACCCAGTACTTC.

This clonotype was detected ten times or more. The gene calls are TRBV14 and TRBJ2-2, with D hard to call. Germline V gives CDR1 SGHDN, CDR2 FVKESK. The V gene lost 6 bases and the J gene lost 2 bases, with 7 bases spanning the gap. The length of the CDR3 is 13 residues. This CDR3 is CASRAVNTGELFF. Here the CDR3 DNA reads TGTGCCAGCAGAGCCGTCAACACCGGGGAGCTGTTTTTT. Full variable domain (missing parts from reference TRBV14 and TRBJ2-2): EAGVTQFPSHSVIEKGQTVTLRCDPISGHDNLYWYRRVMGKEIKFLLHFVKESKQDESGMPNNRFLAERTGGTYSTLKVQPAELEDSGVYFCASRAVNTGELFFGEGSRLTVL.

This clonotype occurred a few times. CDR3 in DNA: TGTGCCAGCACCCCCCGGTACACCGGGGAGCTGTTTTTT. Translating it yields CASTPRYTGELFF. The chain couples TRBV27 to TRBJ2-2; D remains ambiguous. The CDR3 consists of 13 residues. In germline, CDR1 is MNHEY, CDR2 SMNVEV (reference sequence). Trimming removed 7 bases from V and 3 bases from J, with 9 bases in between.

V usage is TRBV20-1 and J usage is TRBJ2-7; a possible D gene is TRBD2 (6 bases). The germline gives CDR1 DFQATT, CDR2 SNEGSKA (reference sequence). This CDR3 spans 14 amino acids. The ends were cut back, 0 bases at V and 7 bases at J, with 16 bases in the middle. The CDR3 bases are TGCAGTGCTAGAGAAGGGACTTATCCTACGGAGCAGTACTTC. It specifies CSAREGTYPTEQYF.

The chain carries TRBV6-5 and TRBJ2-3, with D possibly being TRBD2 (6 bases). CDR1 and CDR2 (germline): MNHEY, SVGAGI. Between the trimmed V and J ends, which lost 4 bases and 0 bases, there was a span of 17 bases. The CDR3 is 17 amino acids. CDR3 DNA: TGTGCCAGCAGTTCAGGGTACCCTAGCGTCAGCACAGATACGCAGTATTTT. Translating it yields CASSSGYPSVSTDTQYF.

This clonotype has ten or more counts. J is TRBJ1-3 and V is TRBV6-1, with 9 bases aligning to TRBD1. With 8 bases clipped from V and 0 bases from J, the junction kept 5 bases outside the gene matches. Per the germline V gene, CDR1 is MNHNS and CDR2 is SASEGT. The CDR3 has 15 residues. CDR3 sequence: CASGRTGASGNTIYF. The CDR3 bases are TGTGCCAGCGGCCGGACAGGGGCCTCTGGAAACACCATATATTTT.

V is TRBV27 and J is TRBJ2-1; 8 nucleotides match TRBD1. The germline CDR1 and CDR2 sequences are MNHEY and SMNVEV (reference sequence). After removal of 6 bases from V and 3 bases from J, the junction contained 4 bases not matched to a gene. This CDR3 has 14 amino acids. The CDR3 region has the DNA TGTGCCAGCAGCGGGACAGGATACTACAATGAGCAGTTCTTC. This sequence encodes CASSGTGYYNEQFF.

The chain carries TRBV12-3 or TRBV12-4 and TRBJ2-7; 10 positions agree with TRBD2. Losses at the gene ends were 4 bases for V and 0 bases for J; bases not matched to a gene: 15. The CDR3 is 19 amino acids. CDR3 amino acids: CASSSGDSGRKRSSYEQYF. CDR3 sequence (DNA): TGTGCCAGCAGTTCTGGAGATAGCGGGAGGAAAAGGAGCTCCTACGAGCAGTACTTC.

This chain uses TRBV29-1 with TRBJ1-1, with D unclear. Germline CDR1 and CDR2: SQVTM and ANQGSEA. Deletions cut 3 bases from V and 0 bases from J, with 11 bases between. The CDR3 runs 14 residues. CDR3 DNA: TGCAGCGTTGATACAGACTTAATGAACACTGAAGCTTTCTTT. Residues: CSVDTDLMNTEAFF.

This clonotype was found a few times. This sequence joins TRBV20-1 and TRBJ2-3; 8 bases align to TRBD2. Germline V gene sequence: CDR1 DFQATT, CDR2 SNEGSKA (reference sequence). Trimming at V came to 6 bases and at J to 6 bases, leaving 11 bases not matched to a gene. The CDR3 totals 14 residues. CDR3 nucleotide sequence: TGCAGTGCATACCCTTTAGCGGGATCGGATACGCAGTATTTT. Protein: CSAYPLAGSDTQYF.

A few counts support this clonotype. The rearrangement joins TRBV5-1 to TRBJ2-1; D possibly uses TRBD1 or TRBD2 (5 bases each). The V gene's germline CDR1 is SGHRS and CDR2 YFSETQ. The ends were cut back, 5 bases at V and 0 bases at J, with 15 bases in the middle. The CDR3 covers 16 residues. CDR3 protein: CASRKDSGSSYNEQFF. CDR3 coding DNA: TGCGCCAGCAGAAAAGATTCAGGGAGCTCCTACAATGAGCAGTTCTTC.

Many counts were recorded for this clonotype. J is TRBJ2-5 and V is TRBV9, with TRBD2 identical over 12 bases. With V trimmed by 6 bases and J by 5 bases, 14 bases remained unmatched. This CDR3 comprises 17 residues. Germline V CDR1 and CDR2: SGDLS, YYNGEE. The DNA of the CDR3 is TGTGCCAGCACCGCACTAGCGGGAGGCCACATCGGGGAGACCCAGTACTTC. Translated: CASTALAGGHIGETQYF.

V gene TRBV7-2 combines with J gene TRBJ2-1, with D possibly matching TRBD1 (5 bases). V was cut by 5 bases and J by 2 bases, with 16 bases left in between. This CDR3 is built from 16 residues. Germline loops: CDR1 SGHTA, CDR2 FQGNSA. This CDR3 is CASSKARALPYNEQFF. The CDR3 DNA sequence: TGTGCCAGCAGCAAAGCCAGGGCCCTGCCCTACAATGAGCAGTTCTTC.

This clonotype was detected ten times or more. This chain connects TRBV9 to TRBJ2-7, with TRBD1 matching 8 bases. The CDR3 loop spans 18 amino acids. V trimming: 3 bases; J trimming: 3 bases; junction bases outside the gene matches: 17. Germline V gene data show CDR1 as SGDLS and CDR2 as YYNGEE. The CDR3 bases are TGTGCCAGCAGCGCCCTTGGGGGGACAGGTGCGGTGGACTACGAGCAGTACTTC. Translated, it gives CASSALGGTGAVDYEQYF.

This clonotype showed up just a few times. The V call is TRBV5-1, the J call TRBJ2-7; D might be TRBD2 (5 bases). Per germline, CDR1 SGHRS and CDR2 YFSETQ. The V and J ends lost 3 bases and 5 bases respectively, with 15 bases between them. The CDR3 is 14 amino acids. The CDR3 nucleotides are TGCGCCAGCAGCTCCGTAGTAGCGATACACGAGCAGTACTTC. Protein product: CASSSVVAIHEQYF.

This clonotype was detected only a few times. The V call is TRBV28, the J call TRBJ1-4, with D unresolved. CDR3 length: 13 residues. V lost 6 bases, J lost 7 bases, and 12 bases lay in between. Germline V gene data show CDR1 as MDHEN and CDR2 as SYDVKM. In DNA form, the CDR3 reads TGTGCCAGCAGCGAAGTCTTTGTTGAAAAACTGTTTTTT. It translates to CASSEVFVEKLFF.

Only a few counts were recorded for this clonotype. The CDR3 is CASSSIRGGEQFF. The CDR3 nucleotides are TGTGCCAGCAGTTCGATCAGGGGTGGTGAGCAGTTCTTC. The chain recombines TRBV6-2 or TRBV6-3 with TRBJ2-1; possibly TRBD1 for D (6 bases). This CDR3 region has 13 residues. Trimming stripped 4 bases from V and 9 bases from J, with 13 bases between. Germline lookup yields CDR1 MNHEY and CDR2 SVGEGT.

This clonotype was observed many times. The chain joins TRBV5-1 to TRBJ1-1; no definite D call. CDR3 size: 15 residues. Per the germline V gene, CDR1 is SGHRS and CDR2 is YFSETQ. V was shortened by 0 bases and J by 7 bases, with 16 bases between the two germline ends. The CDR3 nucleotides are TGCGCCAGCAGCTTGGCCAATAGGGCTGGGGATGAAGCTTTCTTT. Its translation: CASSLANRAGDEAFF. The whole variable domain, remainder taken from reference TRBV5-1 and TRBJ1-1, is KAGVTQTPRYLIKTRGQQVTLSCSPISGHRSVSWYQQTPGQGLQFLFEYFSETQRNKGNFPGRFSGRQFSNSRSEMNVSTLELGDSALYLCASSLANRAGDEAFFGQGTRLTVV.

The rearrangement uses TRBV28 and TRBJ2-7; D is perhaps TRBD2 (6 bases). Trimming shortened V by 1 base and J by 2 bases, and 18 bases separated the two germline ends. Germline V gene data show CDR1 as MDHEN and CDR2 as SYDVKM. CDR3 length: 17 amino acids. CDR3 loop: CASSLSRVWEVPYEQYV. DNA for the CDR3: TGTGCCAGCAGTTTATCCAGGGTTTGGGAGGTTCCCTACGAGCAGTACGTC.

This chain connects TRBV15 to TRBJ2-3; D uncertain. Trimming removed 3 bases from V and 2 bases from J, with 18 bases in between. The CDR3 has 17 amino acids. CDR1 is LNHNV and CDR2 is YYDKDF in the germline V gene (reference sequence). The CDR3 coding sequence is TGTGCCACCAGCAGGAGAATTGCGGCCGGTCCCACAGATACGCAGTATTTT. The encoded protein is CATSRRIAAGPTDTQYF.

This clonotype was detected a few times. V usage is TRBV10-3 and J usage is TRBJ2-1; D not resolved. Germline CDR1 reads ENHRY; CDR2 reads SYGVKD. Trimming pared 2 bases from V and 6 bases from J, leaving 17 bases between. The CDR3 is 16 amino acids. The CDR3: CAISEPYSGMGNEQFF. The CDR3 DNA sequence: TGTGCCATCAGTGAGCCCTACAGTGGAATGGGCAATGAGCAGTTCTTC.

CDR3 DNA sequence: TGTGCCATCAGTGACTCGACCGGGACTGTGGGAAATGAGCAGTTCTTC. This encodes CAISDSTGTVGNEQFF. The chain couples TRBV10-3 to TRBJ2-1; tentatively, D is TRBD2 (6 bases). The V gene's germline CDR1 is ENHRY and CDR2 SYGVKD. With 3 bases removed from V and 7 bases from J, the gap between germline ends came to 19 bases. The length of the CDR3 is 16 residues.

The gene calls are TRBV7-6 and TRBJ2-7, with a weak D call TRBD2 (5 bases). The germline V gene encodes CDR1 SGHVS and CDR2 FNYEAQ. The CDR3 consists of 13 residues. V was cut by 5 bases and J by 2 bases, with 10 bases left in between. The chain's CDR3 is CASSPLETYEQYF. CDR3 sequence (DNA): TGTGCCAGCAGCCCACTAGAAACCTACGAGCAGTACTTC.

The CDR3 region has the DNA TGCAGCGTAGGGTCCCCGGGGGAGCAGTACGTC. Translation gives CSVGSPGEQYV. V gene TRBV29-1 combines with J gene TRBJ2-7; a weak D match, TRBD2 (5 bases). The CDR3 runs to 11 residues. Germline-derived CDR1 and CDR2 are SQVTM and ANQGSEA. V lost 6 bases and J lost 7, with 13 bases in between.